A single sample is the source of the 3 T cell receptor beta chains below, sequenced in a study of cytomegalovirus exposure and HLA in healthy donors. Repertoires were generated with immunoSEQ multiplex PCR, while TCRdb's copy carries only in-frame clones and drops some. In the table there are roughly 300,000 clones, around 87% of which are singletons. Sequencing was done on a sample of PBMCs. All receptors come from a woman in her late teens or twenties in good health and CMV-seronegative.

This clone showed up just a few times. The rearrangement joins TRBV2 to TRBJ1-1, with D perhaps TRBD1 (5 bases). This CDR3 has 12 residues. V gave up 9 bases and J gave up 0 bases, with 8 bases separating them. CDR1 is SNHLY, CDR2 FYNNEI, per germline. CDR3 loop: CARQDLNTEAFF. The CDR3 DNA is TGTGCCAGACAGGACCTGAACACTGAAGCTTTCTTT.

In DNA form, the CDR3 reads TGTGCCAGCAGCCCCGTCGGGCAGGAGGACGAGCAGTACTTC. Protein product: CASSPVGQEDEQYF. The chain employs TRBV5-8 and TRBJ2-7; D may be TRBD2 (5 bases). The CDR3 covers 14 residues. Trimming stripped 4 bases from V and 5 bases from J, with 16 bases between. The germline V gene has CDR1 SGHTS and CDR2 YDEGEE.

The chain couples TRBV7-9 to TRBJ1-5; no reliable D call. Germline CDR1 is SEHNR and CDR2 is FQNEAQ (reference sequence). The V end lost 3 bases, the J end lost 4 bases, and 4 bases lay between the germline ends. There are 12 residues in the CDR3. CDR3 in DNA: TGTGCCAGCAGCTTTAATAATCAGCCCCAGCATTTT. Translated, it gives CASSFNNQPQHF.